The clone carrying this T cell receptor beta chain was detected only a few times. Its antigen remains unknown. The V gene's germline CDR1 is SGHVS and CDR2 FQNEAQ. Trimming cost V 3 bases and J 11 bases; bases outside gene matches: 3. This CDR3 comprises 11 residues. With 60 Vbeta and 13 Jbeta primers, the PCR was carried out. Sequencing was performed with immunoSEQ multiplex PCR; in TCRdb, only in-frame clones are kept and a portion is missing. This sample has over 130,000 clones, with roughly 77% found just once. The sample comes from a study of cytomegalovirus exposure and HLA in healthy donors. The study, taken as a whole, reports: In a later analysis, productive TCRs from donors in an Asian-associated ancestry cluster reportedly carried fewer N-insertions than the cohort mean. Per a prior analysis, the majority of TCR beta V segments were productive roughly 90% or roughly 30% of the time.

V is TRBV7-8 and J is TRBJ1-1; TRBD1 aligns across 7 bases. Sequenced input: PBMCs. This clonotype was obtained from a woman aged 25 to 39 in good health and CMV-seronegative. The DNA of the CDR3 is TGTGCCAGCAGCTTCAGGGGGGATGCTTTCTTT. Translated, it gives CASSFRGDAFF.